Shown below are 19 T cell receptor beta chains from a single sample sequenced in a study of blood T cell repertoires in COVID-19. Profiling relied on immunoSEQ multiplex PCR, and the TCRdb table lists in-frame clones only, not all of them. Of 270,000 or so clones listed, 80% to 85% are singletons. The sequenced sample was PBMCs or T cells enriched from blood (not recorded which). These receptors originate from a man aged 45-65 years who had recovered from COVID-19.

The chain has TRBV7-2 and TRBJ2-3; TRBD2 agrees at 12 bases. Trimming took 0 bases from V and 10 from J; bases not matched to a gene: 17. This CDR3 has 19 amino acids. Germline CDR1 is SGHTA and CDR2 is FQGNSA. DNA for the CDR3: TGTGCCAGCAGCTTAGCGCGGGTTCGGACTAGCGGGACCCAAGGGGCGCAGTATTTT. Residues: CASSLARVRTSGTQGAQYF.

This chain links TRBV5-4 with TRBJ2-1; no clear D gene. Germline V gives CDR1 SGHNT, CDR2 YYREEE (reference sequence). The germline V and J ends were trimmed by 0 bases and 7 bases, with 20 bases remaining between them. This CDR3 comprises 17 residues. CDR3 sequence: CASSLEFTGKVMNEQFF. In nucleotides, the CDR3 is TGTGCCAGCAGCTTGGAGTTTACGGGTAAGGTGATGAATGAGCAGTTCTTC.

This clone was found once. This sequence joins TRBV7-8 and TRBJ2-3; 12 bases agree with TRBD2. The germline CDR1 and CDR2 sequences are SGHVS and FQNEAQ. Trimming removed 4 bases from V and 0 bases from J; junction bases left unmatched: 8. This CDR3 is 18 amino acids long. DNA of the CDR3: TGTGCCAGCAGCTATAGACTAGCGGGGGAAAGTAGCACAGATACGCAGTATTTT. Translated: CASSYRLAGESSTDTQYF.

The chain combines TRBV28 with TRBJ1-1; D call uncertain. Germline assignment: CDR1 MDHEN and CDR2 SYDVKM. The V and J ends lost 1 base and 6 bases respectively, with 6 bases between them. The CDR3 is 12 amino acids. This CDR3 reads CASSLFGAEAFF. The DNA of the CDR3 is TGTGCCAGCAGTTTATTCGGGGCTGAAGCTTTCTTT.

This chain uses TRBV5-4 with TRBJ1-1; the D gene is possibly TRBD1 (6 bases). Trimming left V 7 bases short and J 13 bases short, with 17 bases between. From germline, CDR1 is SGHNT and CDR2 YYREEE (reference sequence). The CDR3 is 11 amino acids. The CDR3 bases are TGTGCCAGCGGCACGGGGGGGCTTGGTTTCTTT. This translates into CASGTGGLGFF.

The rearrangement uses TRBV6-2 or TRBV6-3 and TRBJ2-6; D remains unclear. Germline V lookup: CDR1 MNHEY, CDR2 SVGEGT. The CDR3 runs 17 residues. Deletions cut 4 bases from V and 1 base from J, with 14 bases between. CDR3 sequence reads: CASSFWPVKSGANVLTF. The CDR3 DNA is TGTGCCAGCAGTTTCTGGCCCGTAAAATCTGGGGCCAACGTCCTGACTTTC.

The chain recombines TRBV18 with TRBJ1-1, with TRBD1 matching 10 bases. Trimming removed 6 bases from V and 11 bases from J; junction bases left unmatched: 6. The CDR3 spans 12 residues. Germline assignment: CDR1 KGHSH and CDR2 LQKENI. Here the CDR3 DNA reads TGTGCCAGCTCCCCGGGACAGGGGAGGGCTTTCTTT. This gives the protein CASSPGQGRAFF.

The sample holds one count of this clone. The chain is built from TRBV5-1 and TRBJ2-1; TRBD2 matches at 10 bases. The CDR3 sequence is 15 residues long. The germline gives CDR1 SGHRS, CDR2 YFSETQ. V lost 2 bases and J lost 2; bases outside the gene matches: 1. As DNA, the CDR3 is TGCGCCAGCAGCTTAGCGGGGGGGACCTACAATGAGCAGTTCTTC. Protein product: CASSLAGGTYNEQFF.

The chain links TRBV6-5 to TRBJ2-4; D may be TRBD2 (6 bases). CDR3 length equals 15 residues. With 5 bases removed from V and 1 base from J, the gap between germline ends came to 12 bases. Germline-derived CDR1 and CDR2 are MNHEY and SVGAGI. In nucleotides, the CDR3 is TGTGCCAGCAGTCCTGAGCGGGTTGCCAAAAACATTCAGTACTTC. Translated: CASSPERVAKNIQYF.

The chain joins TRBV4-1 to TRBJ2-7, with 9 nucleotides matching TRBD1. V shed 3 bases, J shed 6 bases, and the junction held 3 bases outside the gene matches. CDR1 is MGHRA and CDR2 is YSYEKL in the germline V gene. The CDR3 totals 13 residues. CDR3 region: CASSQTGGVEQYF. The CDR3 DNA sequence: TGCGCCAGCAGCCAGACAGGGGGAGTCGAGCAGTACTTC.

V usage is TRBV27 and J usage is TRBJ1-5; D may be TRBD1 (5 bases). This CDR3 contains 15 residues. Germline CDR1 MNHEY, CDR2 SMNVEV (reference sequence). Between the trimmed V and J ends, which lost 3 bases and 2 bases, there was a span of 11 bases. In nucleotides, the CDR3 is TGTGCCAGCAGTTTTTTGGGAGGGGGCAATCAGCCCCAGCATTTT. Protein sequence: CASSFLGGGNQPQHF.

This clone was found a few times. The CDR3 protein is CASRTSTDTQYF. CDR3 DNA: TGTGCCAGCAGGACTAGCACAGATACGCAGTATTTT. The chain employs TRBV2 and TRBJ2-3; D gene unclear. Trimming took 6 bases from V and 0 from J, leaving 4 bases between them. Germline V gene data show CDR1 as SNHLY and CDR2 as FYNNEI. CDR3 length equals 12 residues.

This clone showed up just once. The J gene is TRBJ1-2, the V gene TRBV5-5; 11 nucleotides align to TRBD1. The CDR3 runs to 16 residues. Unmatched junction bases numbered 5, after V lost 2 bases and J lost 2 bases. Germline V CDR1 and CDR2: SGHKS, YYEKEE (reference sequence). CDR3 loop: CASSFSGTGGNYGYTF. CDR3 DNA: TGTGCCAGCAGCTTTTCAGGGACAGGGGGGAACTATGGCTACACCTTC. The whole variable domain, filled in from reference TRBV5-5 and TRBJ1-2, reads DAGVTQSPTHLIKTRGQQVTLRCSPISGHKSVSWYQQVLGQGPQFIFQYYEKEERGRGNFPDRFSARQFPNYSSELNVNALLLGDSALYLCASSFSGTGGNYGYTFGSGTRLTVV.

V gene TRBV19 combines with J gene TRBJ1-2; 12 bases are shared with TRBD1. The V gene's germline CDR1 is LNHDA and CDR2 SQIVND (reference sequence). The junction had 8 bases not matched to a gene; V was cut back by 5 bases and J by 4 bases. The length of the CDR3 is 16 residues. CDR3: CASSPNWGQGAYGYTF. As DNA, the CDR3 is TGTGCCAGTAGTCCCAACTGGGGACAGGGGGCCTATGGCTACACCTTC.

This clone was counted between two and nine times. This rearrangement joins TRBV12-3 or TRBV12-4 to TRBJ1-4; D might be TRBD1 (6 bases). V lost 6 bases, J lost 3 bases, and 8 bases lay in between. The CDR3 runs 13 residues. The CDR3: CASRRTANEKLFF. CDR3 coding DNA: TGTGCCAGCAGAAGGACAGCTAATGAAAAACTGTTTTTT.

CDR3 DNA: TGTGCCAGCAGCCGCGGGTTAGTCAGCGGATTAGCCAAAAACATTCAGTACTTC. Protein product: CASSRGLVSGLAKNIQYF. The chain recombines TRBV14 with TRBJ2-4, with a possible D match to TRBD2 (5 bases). The V and J ends lost 4 bases and 0 bases respectively, with 19 bases between them. The CDR3 has 18 amino acids. The V gene's germline CDR1 is SGHDN and CDR2 FVKESK.

This rearrangement joins TRBV28 to TRBJ1-4; TRBD1 matches 7 bases. The CDR3 length is 14 residues. Germline lookup yields CDR1 MDHEN and CDR2 SYDVKM. The J segment lost 5 bases and the V segment lost 3 bases, leaving 3 bases of the junction unmatched. CDR3: CASSLGTVNEKLFF. The CDR3 coding sequence is TGTGCCAGCAGTTTGGGGACAGTCAATGAAAAACTGTTTTTT.

The chain is built from TRBV10-3 and TRBJ1-2; D gene ambiguous. Trimming pared 3 bases from V and 4 bases from J, leaving 9 bases between. The length of the CDR3 is 13 residues. Germline V gene data show CDR1 as ENHRY and CDR2 as SYGVKD. CDR3 region: CAISERTFYGYTF. CDR3 sequence (DNA): TGTGCCATCAGTGAAAGGACTTTCTATGGCTACACCTTC.

The chain joins TRBV3-1 (or the pseudogene TRBV3-2) to TRBJ2-1, with TRBD2 as a possible D gene (7 bases). The V gene lost 0 bases and the J gene lost 4 bases, with 10 bases spanning the gap. Germline V lookup: CDR1 LGHDT, CDR2 YNNKEL (reference sequence). The CDR3 length is 15 residues. The chain's CDR3 is CASSQEGGTYNEQFF. CDR3 sequence (DNA): TGTGCCAGCAGCCAAGAGGGAGGGACATACAATGAGCAGTTCTTC.